This T cell receptor (beta chain) was sequenced for a study of shared clonotypes between healthy human individuals. Across the whole study: Researchers assigned three CD4 naive, three CD4 memory, two CD8 naive and one CD8 memory plate to each donor. Broader study findings: Naive subsets generally had larger estimated richness than memory subsets.

On this clone itself: Its antigen is as yet unknown.

Terminally differentiated effector memory CD45RA+ cells were excluded from the naive CD8 cells, which were CD45RO-negative and positively selected for CCR7. For sorted subsets, approximately 180 ng DNA per replicate equaled approximately 32,000 T cell genomes. TCRdb keeps only in-frame clones here, not all; method: immunoSEQ multiplex PCR. The sample shows around 650,000 clones, roughly 96% of them seen only once. Germline values: CDR1 MNHNY, CDR2 SVGAGI (reference sequence). V was shortened by 5 bases and J by 1 base, with 14 bases between the two germline ends. This CDR3 has 15 amino acids. Input material: naive CD8+ T cells sorted from blood. The TCR originated in a woman aged 25 to 45 in good health. The rearrangement joins TRBV6-6 to TRBJ1-1, with D possibly TRBD1 on 6 matching bases. As DNA, the CDR3 is TGTGCCAGCAGTCTGCAACCGGGACAGAACACTGAAGCTTTCTTT. Translating gives CASSLQPGQNTEAFF.